This T cell receptor beta chain was recovered during a study of neurological immune-mediated disorders. The time point is: longitudinal time-point 1 (baseline). TCRdb itself ran the 5' RACE reads through MiXCR, one entry per CDR3 protein. The sample has 50,000 to 70,000 distinct CDR3 sequences; 9.5% to 12% are singletons. CDR1 DFQATT and CDR2 SNEGSKA come from the germline V gene (reference sequence). The CDR3 length is 15 residues. The V segment lost 0 bases and the J segment 8 bases; nucleotides outside the gene matches: 8. The receptor was isolated from a male donor with HTLV-1-associated myelopathy (HAM/TSP). The chain couples TRBV20-1 to TRBJ2-4; TRBD1 aligns across 9 bases. The sequencing input was PBMCs. CDR3 region: CSARDLDRGRDIQYF. As DNA, the CDR3 is TGCAGTGCTAGAGATCTGGACAGGGGACGGGACATTCAGTACTTC.